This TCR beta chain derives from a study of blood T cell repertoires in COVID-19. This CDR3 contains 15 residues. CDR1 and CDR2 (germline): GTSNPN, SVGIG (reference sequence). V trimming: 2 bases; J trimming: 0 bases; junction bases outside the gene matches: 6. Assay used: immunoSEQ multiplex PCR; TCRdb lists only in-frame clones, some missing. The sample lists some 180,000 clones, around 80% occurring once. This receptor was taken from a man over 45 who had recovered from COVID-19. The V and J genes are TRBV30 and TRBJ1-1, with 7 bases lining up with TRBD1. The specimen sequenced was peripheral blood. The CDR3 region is CAWSLTGLMNTEAFF. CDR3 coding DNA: TGTGCCTGGAGTTTGACAGGGCTGATGAACACTGAAGCTTTCTTT.